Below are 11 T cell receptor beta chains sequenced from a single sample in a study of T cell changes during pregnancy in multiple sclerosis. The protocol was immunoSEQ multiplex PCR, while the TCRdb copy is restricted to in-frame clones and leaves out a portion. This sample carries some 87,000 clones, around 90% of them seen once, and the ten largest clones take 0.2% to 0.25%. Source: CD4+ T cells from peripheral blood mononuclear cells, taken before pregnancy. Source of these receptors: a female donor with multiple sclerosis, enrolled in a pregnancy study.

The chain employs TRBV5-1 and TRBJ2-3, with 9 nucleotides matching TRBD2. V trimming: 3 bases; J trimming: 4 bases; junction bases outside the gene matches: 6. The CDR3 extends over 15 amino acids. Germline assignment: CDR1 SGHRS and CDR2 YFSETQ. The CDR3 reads CASSSSGGFADTQYF. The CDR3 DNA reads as TGCGCCAGCAGCTCCAGCGGGGGGTTCGCAGATACGCAGTATTTT.

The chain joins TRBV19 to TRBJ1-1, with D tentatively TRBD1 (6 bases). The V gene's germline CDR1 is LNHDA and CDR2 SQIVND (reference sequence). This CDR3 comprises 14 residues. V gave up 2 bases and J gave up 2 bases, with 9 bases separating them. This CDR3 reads CASSIRTANTEAFF. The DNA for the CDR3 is TGTGCCAGTAGTATACGGACAGCAAACACTGAAGCTTTCTTT.

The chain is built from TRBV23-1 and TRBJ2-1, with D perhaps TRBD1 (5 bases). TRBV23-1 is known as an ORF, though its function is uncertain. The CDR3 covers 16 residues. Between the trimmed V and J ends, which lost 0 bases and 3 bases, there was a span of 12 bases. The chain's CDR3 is CASSQSGQGDYNEQFF. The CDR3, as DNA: TGCGCCAGCAGTCAATCGGGGCAGGGTGACTACAATGAGCAGTTCTTC.

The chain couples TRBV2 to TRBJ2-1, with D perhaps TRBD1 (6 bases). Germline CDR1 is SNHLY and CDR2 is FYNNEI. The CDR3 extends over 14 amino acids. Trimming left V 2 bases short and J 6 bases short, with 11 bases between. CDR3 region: CASSEQGIFNEQFF. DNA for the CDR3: TGTGCCAGCAGTGAACAGGGGATATTCAATGAGCAGTTCTTC.

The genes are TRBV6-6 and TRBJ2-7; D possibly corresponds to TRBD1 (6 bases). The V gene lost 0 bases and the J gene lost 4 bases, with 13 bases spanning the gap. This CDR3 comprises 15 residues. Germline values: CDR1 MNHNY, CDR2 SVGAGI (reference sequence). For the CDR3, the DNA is TGTGCCAGCAGTTACTCGGGGACACGCGAATACGAGCAGTACTTC. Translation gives CASSYSGTREYEQYF.

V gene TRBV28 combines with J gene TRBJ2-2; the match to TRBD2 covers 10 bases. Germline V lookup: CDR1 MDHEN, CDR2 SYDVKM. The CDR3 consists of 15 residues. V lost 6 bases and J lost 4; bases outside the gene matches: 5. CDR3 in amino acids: CASSPSGRGTGELFF. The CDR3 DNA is TGTGCCAGCAGCCCTAGCGGGAGAGGCACCGGGGAGCTGTTTTTT.

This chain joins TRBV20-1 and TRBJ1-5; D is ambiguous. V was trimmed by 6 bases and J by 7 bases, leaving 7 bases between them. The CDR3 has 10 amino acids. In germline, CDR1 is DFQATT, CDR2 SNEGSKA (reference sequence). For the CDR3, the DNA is TGCAGTGCCTCCTCCCAGCCCCAGCATTTT. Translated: CSASSQPQHF.

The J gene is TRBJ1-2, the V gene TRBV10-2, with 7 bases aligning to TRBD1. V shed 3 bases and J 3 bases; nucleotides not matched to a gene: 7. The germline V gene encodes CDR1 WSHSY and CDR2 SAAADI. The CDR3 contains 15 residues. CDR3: CASSDPGQGDYGYTF. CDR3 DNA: TGCGCCAGCAGTGACCCTGGGCAGGGGGACTATGGCTACACCTTC.

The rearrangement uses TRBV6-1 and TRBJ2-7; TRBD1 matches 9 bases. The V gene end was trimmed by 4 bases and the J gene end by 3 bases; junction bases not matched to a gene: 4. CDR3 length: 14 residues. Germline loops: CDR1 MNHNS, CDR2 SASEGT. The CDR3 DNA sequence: TGTGCCAGCAGTGGTCGGACAGGGGTCTACGAGCAGTACTTC. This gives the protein CASSGRTGVYEQYF.

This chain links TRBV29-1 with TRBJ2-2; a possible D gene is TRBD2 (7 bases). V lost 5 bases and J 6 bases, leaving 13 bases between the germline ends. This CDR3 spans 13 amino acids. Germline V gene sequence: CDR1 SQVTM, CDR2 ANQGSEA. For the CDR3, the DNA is TGCAGCGTTTGGGAGGGGGGGGCCGGGGAGCTGTTTTTT. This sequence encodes CSVWEGGAGELFF.

The CDR3: CASSYSRSSYEQYF. CDR3 DNA sequence: TGTGCCAGCAGTTACTCCCGCAGCTCCTACGAGCAGTACTTC. This chain links TRBV6-6 with TRBJ2-7; D is unclear. Between the trimmed V and J ends, which lost 0 bases and 0 bases, there was a span of 6 bases. This CDR3 has 14 residues. CDR1 and CDR2 from the germline V gene are MNHNY and SVGAGI (reference sequence).